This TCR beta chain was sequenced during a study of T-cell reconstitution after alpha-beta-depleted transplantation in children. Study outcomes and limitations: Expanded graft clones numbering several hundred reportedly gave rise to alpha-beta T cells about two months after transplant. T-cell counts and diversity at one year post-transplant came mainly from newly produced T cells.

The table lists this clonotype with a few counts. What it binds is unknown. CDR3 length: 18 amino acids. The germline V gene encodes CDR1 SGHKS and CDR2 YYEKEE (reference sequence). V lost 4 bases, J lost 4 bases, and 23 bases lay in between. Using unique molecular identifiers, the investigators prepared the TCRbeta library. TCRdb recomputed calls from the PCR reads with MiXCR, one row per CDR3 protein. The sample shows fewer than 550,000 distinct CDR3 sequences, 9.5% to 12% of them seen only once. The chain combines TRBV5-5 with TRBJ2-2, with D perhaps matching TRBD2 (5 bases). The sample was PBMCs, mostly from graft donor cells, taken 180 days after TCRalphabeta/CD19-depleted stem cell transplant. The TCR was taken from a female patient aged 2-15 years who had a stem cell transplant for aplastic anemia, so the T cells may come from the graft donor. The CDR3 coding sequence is TGTGCCAGCAGCGCTACCTCTTTTAGGGAGTGGAGCACCGGGGAGCTGTTTTTT. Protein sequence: CASSATSFREWSTGELFF.